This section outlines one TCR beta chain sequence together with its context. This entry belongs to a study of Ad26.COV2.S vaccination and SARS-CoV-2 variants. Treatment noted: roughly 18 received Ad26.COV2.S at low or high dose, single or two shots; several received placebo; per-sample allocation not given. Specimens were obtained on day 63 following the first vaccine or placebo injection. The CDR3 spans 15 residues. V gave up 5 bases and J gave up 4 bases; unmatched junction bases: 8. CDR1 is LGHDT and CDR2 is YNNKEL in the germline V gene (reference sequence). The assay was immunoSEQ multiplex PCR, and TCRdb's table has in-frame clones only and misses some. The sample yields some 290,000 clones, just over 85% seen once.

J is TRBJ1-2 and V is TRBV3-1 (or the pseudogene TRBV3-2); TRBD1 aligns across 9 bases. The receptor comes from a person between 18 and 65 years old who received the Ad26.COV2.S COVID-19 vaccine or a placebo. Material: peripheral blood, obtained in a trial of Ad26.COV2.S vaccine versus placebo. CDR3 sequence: CASSGRDRVPYGYTF. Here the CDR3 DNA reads TGTGCCAGCAGCGGACGGGACAGGGTGCCCTATGGCTACACCTTC.